These T cell receptor beta chains were read from a single sample in a study of early T cells in non-severe SARS-CoV-2 infection. TCRdb reprocessed the 5' RACE reads with MiXCR, giving one entry per CDR3 protein. The sample holds 15,000 to 20,000 distinct CDR3 sequences; approximately 5.4% are singletons and the top ten take roughly 7.5%. The sample was whole blood, taken at baseline. Receptors originate from an adult who was a healthcare worker with PCR-confirmed SARS-CoV-2 infection or an uninfected control (not recorded which). The conserved cysteine and the conserved F or W are not part of the CDR3 here. Rows give clone size only sometimes, using once, few, many, or a class for an expanded clone.

v_gene	abundance	CDR3aa
TRBV5-4	medium-sized	ASSLDKMQDLYGYT
TRBV12-3/TRBV12-4	many	ASSSLLGGGNTGELF
TRBV27	many	ASSPRSHELETQY
TRBV10-2	many	ASSPGLVTDTQY
TRBV29-1	medium-sized	SVVLGQGGEQF
TRBV7-2	few	ASSLIAMGRTEAF
TRBV19	medium-sized	ASSHRDTHSYT
TRBV20-1	medium-sized	SARGSMNTEAF
TRBV7-9	NA	ASSFPQGSPNTEAF
TRBV12-3/TRBV12-4	many	ASSQRGGIDTQY
TRBV18	NA	ASSPDQYQPQH
TRBV20-1	many	SARVAGNTIY
TRBV12-3/TRBV12-4	many	ASSLGGQIYGYT
TRBV7-2	many	ASSLALPFEGFDYGYT